These 14 T cell receptor beta chains were all obtained from the same sample, sequenced in a study of tumor-infiltrating lymphocytes in localized non-small cell lung cancer. Libraries were prepared by immunoSEQ multiplex PCR; TCRdb keeps only in-frame clonotypes and omits some of them. The sample has fewer than 8,500 clones, 70% to 75% seen once. Material for sequencing was lung tumor tissue. These receptors came from a human donor with non-small cell lung cancer.

This clone appeared a few times. This chain connects TRBV7-2 to TRBJ1-4; 11 nucleotides agree with TRBD1. This CDR3 has 18 residues. With V trimmed by 5 bases and J by 10 bases, 18 bases remained unmatched. Germline V gives CDR1 SGHTA, CDR2 FQGNSA. CDR3 sequence (DNA): TGTGCCAGCAGCCTGTATTCGGCCTATAGGGGACAGGGGGGAAAACTGTTTTTT. Encoded protein: CASSLYSAYRGQGGKLFF.

The chain combines TRBV7-2 with TRBJ2-1; 8 bases are a match to TRBD2. Trimming cost V 4 bases and J 5 bases; bases outside gene matches: 13. The CDR3 loop spans 17 amino acids. Germline values: CDR1 SGHTA, CDR2 FQGNSA. CDR3 DNA: TGTGCCAGCAGCTCGACCGGCGCAGCGGGAGTGAACAATGAGCAGTTCTTC. It specifies CASSSTGAAGVNNEQFF.

The V and J genes are TRBV5-1 and TRBJ1-2; no definite D call. The germline V gene encodes CDR1 SGHRS and CDR2 YFSETQ. The ends were cut back, 0 bases at V and 7 bases at J, with 10 bases in the middle. CDR3 length equals 13 residues. In DNA, the CDR3 is TGCGCCAGCAGCTTGGGTTCAAAGGTTGGCTACACCTTC. Its translation: CASSLGSKVGYTF.

The V call is TRBV10-3, the J call TRBJ2-5; 11 bases agree with TRBD1. Germline lookup yields CDR1 ENHRY and CDR2 SYGVKD. The CDR3 sequence is 14 residues long. V trimming: 6 bases; J trimming: 4 bases; junction bases outside the gene matches: 4. The chain's CDR3 is CAIRPGQGVETQYF. The CDR3 DNA reads TGTGCCATCAGGCCGGGACAGGGGGTAGAGACCCAGTACTTC.

This sequence joins TRBV7-8 and TRBJ1-5; D remains unclear. Germline V gene lookup returns CDR1 SGHVS and CDR2 FQNEAQ. Trimming left V 4 bases short and J 3 bases short, with 10 bases between. The CDR3 is 14 amino acids. The CDR3 nucleotides read TGTGCCAGCAGCTCCGGGGTCCTCAATCAGCCCCAGCATTTT. Translated, it gives CASSSGVLNQPQHF.

V usage is TRBV19 and J usage is TRBJ1-4; 11 bases line up with TRBD1. The CDR3 covers 14 residues. V trimming: 10 bases; J trimming: 7 bases; junction bases outside the gene matches: 8. The germline gives CDR1 LNHDA, CDR2 SQIVND (reference sequence). The chain's CDR3 is CATGDRGKGEKLFF. For the CDR3, the DNA is TGTGCCACCGGGGACAGGGGGAAGGGTGAAAAACTGTTTTTT.

This clone was seen just once. This sequence joins TRBV7-9 and TRBJ2-1; D unresolved. Trimming took off 5 bases at V and 4 bases at J, with 12 bases between the two ends. Germline CDR1 reads SEHNR; CDR2 reads FQNEAQ (reference sequence). There are 14 residues in the CDR3. For the CDR3, the DNA is TGTGCCAGCAGCCCTTATAGTAGGTACAATGAGCAGTTCTTC. It codes for CASSPYSRYNEQFF.

This clone has just one count. The gene calls are TRBV5-4 and TRBJ2-1; TRBD2 matches at 11 bases. V shed 0 bases and J 13 bases; nucleotides not matched to a gene: 6. Germline CDR1 is SGHNT and CDR2 is YYREEE (reference sequence). The CDR3 is 14 amino acids. The CDR3 spells CASSLDSSGGSQFF. In DNA form, the CDR3 reads TGTGCCAGCAGCTTGGACTCTAGCGGGGGGTCACAGTTCTTC.

This chain uses TRBV7-8 with TRBJ2-3, with D hard to call. CDR1 and CDR2 from the germline V gene are SGHVS and FQNEAQ. With 2 bases removed from V and 6 bases from J, the gap between germline ends came to 3 bases. This CDR3 has 11 amino acids. The CDR3 region has the DNA TGTGCCAGCAGCTTAACGGATACGCAGTATTTT. It codes for CASSLTDTQYF.

The V gene is TRBV25-1, the J gene TRBJ2-7; perhaps TRBD1 as D (5 bases). V gave up 6 bases and J gave up 7 bases, with 19 bases separating them. This CDR3 region has 14 residues. CDR1 is MGHDK and CDR2 is SYGVNS in the germline V gene. The CDR3 is CASRPSVTGREQYF. Here the CDR3 DNA reads TGTGCCAGCAGACCGTCCGTTACAGGTCGGGAGCAGTACTTC.

Only one count was recorded for this clone. The gene calls are TRBV19 and TRBJ2-1; D might be TRBD1 or TRBD2, each matching 5 bases. The V gene's germline CDR1 is LNHDA and CDR2 SQIVND (reference sequence). The CDR3 sequence is 15 residues long. V dropped 4 bases and J dropped 7 bases, with 17 bases sitting between them. The CDR3 spells CASSRDATLGNEQFF. In nucleotides, the CDR3 is TGTGCCAGTAGTAGGGACGCAACATTGGGGAATGAGCAGTTCTTC.

The chain employs TRBV5-1 and TRBJ1-3, with TRBD1 identical over 9 bases. Germline assignment: CDR1 SGHRS and CDR2 YFSETQ. The CDR3 has 17 amino acids. V gave up 5 bases and J gave up 1 base; unmatched junction bases: 10. The CDR3 is CASRSVPGQGSGNTIYF. CDR3 in DNA: TGCGCCAGCAGATCAGTTCCGGGACAGGGATCTGGAAACACCATATATTTT. Complete variable domain (other parts from reference TRBV5-1 and TRBJ1-3): KAGVTQTPRYLIKTRGQQVTLSCSPISGHRSVSWYQQTPGQGLQFLFEYFSETQRNKGNFPGRFSGRQFSNSRSEMNVSTLELGDSALYLCASRSVPGQGSGNTIYFGEGSWLTVV.

By its share, this clone is large. The CDR3 region has the DNA TGTGCCAGCAGCTTCCAGGTAGAAGTCGGTGGCTACACCTTC. Protein product: CASSFQVEVGGYTF. The V and J genes are TRBV7-2 and TRBJ1-2; D gene uncertain. Trimming shortened V by 3 bases and J by 7 bases, and 15 bases separated the two germline ends. This CDR3 contains 14 residues. Per germline, CDR1 SGHTA and CDR2 FQGNSA.

The count of this clone is one. CDR3 in DNA: TGTGCCAGCAGCTTAGACGGTGACAGGGCTAATGAAAAACTGTTTTTT. As protein: CASSLDGDRANEKLFF. V gene TRBV11-3 combines with J gene TRBJ1-4, with 7 bases that match TRBD1. Germline CDR1 reads SGHNT; CDR2 reads YENEEA. The CDR3 covers 16 residues. Trimming at V came to 0 bases and at J to 3 bases, leaving 4 bases not matched to a gene.